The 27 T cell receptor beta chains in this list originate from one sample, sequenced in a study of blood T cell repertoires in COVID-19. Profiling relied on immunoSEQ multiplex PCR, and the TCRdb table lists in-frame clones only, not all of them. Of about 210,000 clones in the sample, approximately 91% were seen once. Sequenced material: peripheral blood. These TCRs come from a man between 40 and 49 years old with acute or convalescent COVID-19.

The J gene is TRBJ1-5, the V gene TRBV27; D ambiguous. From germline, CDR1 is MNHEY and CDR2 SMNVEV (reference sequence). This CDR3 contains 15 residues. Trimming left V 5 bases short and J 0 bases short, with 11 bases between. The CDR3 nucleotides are TGTGCCAGCAGTCGAAGACAACATAGCAATCAGCCCCAGCATTTT. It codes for CASSRRQHSNQPQHF.

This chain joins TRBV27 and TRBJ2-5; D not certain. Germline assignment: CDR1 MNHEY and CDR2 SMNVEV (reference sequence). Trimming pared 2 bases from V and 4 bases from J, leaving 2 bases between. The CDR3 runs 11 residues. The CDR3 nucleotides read TGTGCCAGCAGTTTACGAGAGACCCAGTACTTC. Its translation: CASSLRETQYF.

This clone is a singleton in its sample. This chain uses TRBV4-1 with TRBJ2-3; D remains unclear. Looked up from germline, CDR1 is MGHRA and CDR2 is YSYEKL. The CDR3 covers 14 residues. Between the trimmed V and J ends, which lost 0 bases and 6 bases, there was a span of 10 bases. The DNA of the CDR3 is TGCGCCAGCAGCCAAGATAGGAGCCGGGATACGCAGTATTTT. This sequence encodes CASSQDRSRDTQYF.

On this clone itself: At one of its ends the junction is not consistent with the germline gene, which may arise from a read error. CDR3 in amino acids: CAIREWLAGVTDTQYF. For the CDR3, the DNA is TGTGCCATCAGGGAGTGGCTAGCGGGGGTCACAGATACGCAGTATTTT. The chain recombines TRBV10-3 with TRBJ2-3; 10 nucleotides match TRBD2. The germline V gene has CDR1 ENHRY and CDR2 SYGVKD. This CDR3 has 16 residues.

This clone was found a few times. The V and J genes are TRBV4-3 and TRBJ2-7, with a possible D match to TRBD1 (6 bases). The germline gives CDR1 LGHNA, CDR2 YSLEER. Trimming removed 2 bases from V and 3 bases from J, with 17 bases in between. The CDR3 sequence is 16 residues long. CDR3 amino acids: CASSQTGQGLGYEQYF. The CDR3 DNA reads TGCGCCAGCAGCCAAACGGGTCAGGGGCTCGGCTACGAGCAGTACTTC.

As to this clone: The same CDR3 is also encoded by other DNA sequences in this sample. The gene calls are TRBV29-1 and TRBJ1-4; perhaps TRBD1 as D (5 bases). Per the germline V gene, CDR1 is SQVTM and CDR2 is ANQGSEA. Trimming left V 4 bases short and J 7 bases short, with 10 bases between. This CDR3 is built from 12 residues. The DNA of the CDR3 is TGCAGCGTTGGGCAGGGCGGTGAAAAACTGTTTTTT. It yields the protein CSVGQGGEKLFF.

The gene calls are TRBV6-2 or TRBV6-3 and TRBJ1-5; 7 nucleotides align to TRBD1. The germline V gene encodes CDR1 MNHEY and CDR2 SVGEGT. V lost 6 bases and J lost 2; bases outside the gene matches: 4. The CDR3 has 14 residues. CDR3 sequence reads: CASSTDRGNQPQHF. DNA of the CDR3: TGTGCCAGCAGCACTGACAGGGGCAATCAGCCCCAGCATTTT.

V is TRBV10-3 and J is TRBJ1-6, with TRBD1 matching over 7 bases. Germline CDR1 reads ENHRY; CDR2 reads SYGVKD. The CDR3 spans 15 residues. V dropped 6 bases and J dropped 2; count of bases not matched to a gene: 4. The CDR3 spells CAISDQGAYNSPLHF. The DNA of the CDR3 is TGTGCCATCAGCGACCAGGGGGCCTATAATTCACCCCTCCACTTT.

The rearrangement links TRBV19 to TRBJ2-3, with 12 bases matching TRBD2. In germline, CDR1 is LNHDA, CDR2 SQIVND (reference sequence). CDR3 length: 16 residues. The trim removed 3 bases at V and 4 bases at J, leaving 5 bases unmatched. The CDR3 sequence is CASSIEASGGADTQYF. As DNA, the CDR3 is TGTGCCAGTAGTATCGAGGCTAGCGGGGGGGCAGATACGCAGTATTTT.

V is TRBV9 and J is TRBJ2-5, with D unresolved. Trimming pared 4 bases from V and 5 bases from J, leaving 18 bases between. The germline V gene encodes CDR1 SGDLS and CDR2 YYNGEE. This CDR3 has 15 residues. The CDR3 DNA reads TGTGCCAGCAGCTCTTTCTCCATGACTTGGGAGACCCAGTACTTC. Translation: CASSSFSMTWETQYF.

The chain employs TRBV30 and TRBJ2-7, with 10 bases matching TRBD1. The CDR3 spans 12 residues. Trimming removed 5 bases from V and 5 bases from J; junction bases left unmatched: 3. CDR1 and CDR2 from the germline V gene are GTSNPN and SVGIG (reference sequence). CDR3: CAWGGQGNEQYF. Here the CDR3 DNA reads TGTGCCTGGGGGGGACAGGGGAACGAGCAGTACTTC.

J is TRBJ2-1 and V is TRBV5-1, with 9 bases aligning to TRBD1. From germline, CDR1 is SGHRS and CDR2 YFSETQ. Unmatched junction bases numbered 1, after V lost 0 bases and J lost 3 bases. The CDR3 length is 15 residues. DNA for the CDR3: TGCGCCAGCAGCTTGGGGGACAGGGACTACAATGAGCAGTTCTTC. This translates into CASSLGDRDYNEQFF.

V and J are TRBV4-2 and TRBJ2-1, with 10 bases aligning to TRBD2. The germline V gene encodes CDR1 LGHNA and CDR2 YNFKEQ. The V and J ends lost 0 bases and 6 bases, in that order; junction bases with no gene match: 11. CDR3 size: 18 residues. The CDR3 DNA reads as TGTGCCAGCAGCCAAGATGATGATAGCGGGAGGTTCGGCAATGAGCAGTTCTTC. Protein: CASSQDDDSGRFGNEQFF.

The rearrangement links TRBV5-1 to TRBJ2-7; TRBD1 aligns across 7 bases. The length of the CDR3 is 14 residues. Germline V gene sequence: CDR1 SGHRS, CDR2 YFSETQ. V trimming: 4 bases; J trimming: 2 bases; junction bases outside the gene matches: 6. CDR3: CASSGTGETYEQYF. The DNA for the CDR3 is TGCGCCAGCAGCGGAACAGGGGAAACCTACGAGCAGTACTTC.

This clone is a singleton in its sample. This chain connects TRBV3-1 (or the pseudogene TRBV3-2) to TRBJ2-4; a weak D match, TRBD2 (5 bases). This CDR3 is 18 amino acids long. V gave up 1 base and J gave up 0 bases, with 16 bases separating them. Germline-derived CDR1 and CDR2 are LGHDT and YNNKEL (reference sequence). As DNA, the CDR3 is TGTGCCAGCAGCCAAGGCCTCGAGGGTGTACTAGCCAAAAACATTCAGTACTTC. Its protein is CASSQGLEGVLAKNIQYF.

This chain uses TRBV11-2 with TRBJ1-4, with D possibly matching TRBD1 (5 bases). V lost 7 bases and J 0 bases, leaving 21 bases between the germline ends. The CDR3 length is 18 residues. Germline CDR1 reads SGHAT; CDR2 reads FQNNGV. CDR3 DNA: TGTGCCAGCACCCTAGGGGACTTAGGCCGACCAACTAATGAAAAACTGTTTTTT. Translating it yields CASTLGDLGRPTNEKLFF.

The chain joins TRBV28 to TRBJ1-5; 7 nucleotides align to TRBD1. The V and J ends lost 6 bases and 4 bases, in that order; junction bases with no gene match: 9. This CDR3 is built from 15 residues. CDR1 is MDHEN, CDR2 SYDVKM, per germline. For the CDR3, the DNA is TGTGCCAGCAGGGTCTCCGGGACAGCGAATCAGCCCCAGCATTTT. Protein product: CASRVSGTANQPQHF.

The CDR3 spells CASSLYPAASGGTDTQYF. The CDR3 nucleotides read TGTGCCAGCAGTTTATACCCCGCGGCTAGCGGGGGCACAGATACGCAGTATTTT. The chain links TRBV27 to TRBJ2-3, with 9 bases lining up with TRBD2. V gave up 1 base and J gave up 1 base; unmatched junction bases: 9. Germline values: CDR1 MNHEY, CDR2 SMNVEV (reference sequence). The CDR3 covers 18 residues.

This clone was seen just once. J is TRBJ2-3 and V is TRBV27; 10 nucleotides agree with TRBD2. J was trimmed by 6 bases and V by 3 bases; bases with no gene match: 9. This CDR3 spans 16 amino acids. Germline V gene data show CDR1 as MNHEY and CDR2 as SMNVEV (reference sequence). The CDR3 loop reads CASSLLLAGARDTQYF. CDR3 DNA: TGTGCCAGCAGTTTGTTGCTAGCGGGAGCTCGTGATACGCAGTATTTT.

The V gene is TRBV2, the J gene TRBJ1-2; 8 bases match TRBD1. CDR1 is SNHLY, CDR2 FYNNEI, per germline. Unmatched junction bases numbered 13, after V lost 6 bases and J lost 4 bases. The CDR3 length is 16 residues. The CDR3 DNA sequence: TGTGCCAGCAGCTCTAGACAGGGGCGGTTTGGCTATGGCTACACCTTC. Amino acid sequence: CASSSRQGRFGYGYTF.

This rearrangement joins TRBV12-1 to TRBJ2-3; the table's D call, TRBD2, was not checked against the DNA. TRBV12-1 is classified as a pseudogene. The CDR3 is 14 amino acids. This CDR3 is CALPPAGDSDTQYF. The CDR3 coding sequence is TGTGCCTTGCCGCCAGCGGGAGATTCAGATACGCAGTATTTT.

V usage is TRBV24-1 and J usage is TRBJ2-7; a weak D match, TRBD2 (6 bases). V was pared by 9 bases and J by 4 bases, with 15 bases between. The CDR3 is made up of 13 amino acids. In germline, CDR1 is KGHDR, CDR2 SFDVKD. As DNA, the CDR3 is TGTGCCACCGCGGGGCAGCCCTTTTACGAGCAGTACTTC. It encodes CATAGQPFYEQYF.

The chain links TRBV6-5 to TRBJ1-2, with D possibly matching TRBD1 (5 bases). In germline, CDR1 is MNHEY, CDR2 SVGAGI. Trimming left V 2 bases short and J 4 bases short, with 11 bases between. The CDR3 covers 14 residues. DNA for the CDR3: TGTGCCAGCAGTTACGGGGCAGTCGGCTATGGCTACACCTTC. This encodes CASSYGAVGYGYTF.

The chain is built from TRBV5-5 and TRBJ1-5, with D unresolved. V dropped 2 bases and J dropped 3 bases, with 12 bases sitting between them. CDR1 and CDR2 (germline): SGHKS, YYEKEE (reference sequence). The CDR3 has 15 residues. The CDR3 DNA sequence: TGTGCCAGCAGCTTTGAGGATTACTCCAATCAGCCCCAGCATTTT. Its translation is CASSFEDYSNQPQHF.

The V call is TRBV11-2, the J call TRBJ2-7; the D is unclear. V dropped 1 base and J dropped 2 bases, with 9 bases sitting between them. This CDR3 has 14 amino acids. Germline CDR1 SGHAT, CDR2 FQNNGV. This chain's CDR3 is CASSLVPGTYEQYF. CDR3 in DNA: TGTGCCAGCAGCTTAGTTCCCGGTACCTACGAGCAGTACTTC.

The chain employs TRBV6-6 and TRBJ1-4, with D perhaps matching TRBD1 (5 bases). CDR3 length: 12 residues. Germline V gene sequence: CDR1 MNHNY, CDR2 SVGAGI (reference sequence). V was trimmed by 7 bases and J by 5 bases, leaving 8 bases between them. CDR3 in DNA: TGTGCCAGCAATGACAGCAATGAAAAACTGTTTTTT. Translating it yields CASNDSNEKLFF.

The CDR3 spells CASSFTYRGNQPQHF. Here the CDR3 DNA reads TGTGCCAGCAGTTTTACGTACAGGGGTAATCAGCCCCAGCATTTT. The chain recombines TRBV6-5 with TRBJ1-5, with 7 bases fitting TRBD1. Trimming took 4 bases from V and 4 from J; bases not matched to a gene: 7. The CDR3 covers 15 residues. The V gene's germline CDR1 is MNHEY and CDR2 SVGAGI.